This T cell receptor (beta chain) was sequenced for a study of PD-L1 blockade in urothelial cancer. Trimming removed 2 bases from V and 4 bases from J, with 18 bases in between. CDR1 is GTSNPN and CDR2 is SVGIG in the germline V gene (reference sequence). This CDR3 comprises 15 residues. Assay used: immunoSEQ multiplex PCR; TCRdb lists only in-frame clones, some missing. This sample has under 150,000 clones, with around 88% found just once. Time point in this sample: peripheral blood 6 weeks after treatment start. Locally advanced or metastatic urothelial carcinoma affected the patients. The receptor was derived from a man aged 55-75 years with urothelial cancer. This rearrangement joins TRBV30 to TRBJ2-7, with D possibly matching TRBD2 (6 bases). Material: PBMCs, obtained around atezolizumab (anti-PD-L1) treatment. Written as DNA, the CDR3 is TGTGCCTGGAGTCCCCCACTAGCCCCTATTTACGAGCAGTACTTC. The encoded protein is CAWSPPLAPIYEQYF. Full variable domain (outside the CDR3, taken from reference TRBV30 and TRBJ2-7): SQTIHQWPATLVQPVGSPLSLECTVEGTSNPNLYWYRQAAGRGLQLLFYSVGIGQISSEVPQNLSASRPQDRQFILSSKKLLLSDSGFYLCAWSPPLAPIYEQYFGPGTRLTVT.